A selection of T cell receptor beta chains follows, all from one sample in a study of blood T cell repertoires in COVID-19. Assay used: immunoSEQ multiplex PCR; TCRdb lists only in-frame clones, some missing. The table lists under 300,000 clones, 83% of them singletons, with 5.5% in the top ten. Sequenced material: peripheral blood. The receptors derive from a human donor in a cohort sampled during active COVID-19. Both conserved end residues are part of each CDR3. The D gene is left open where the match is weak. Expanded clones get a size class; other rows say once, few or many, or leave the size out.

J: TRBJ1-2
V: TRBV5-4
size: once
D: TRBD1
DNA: TGTGCCAGCAGCACCGGGACAGGGGTGGCAAATGGCTACACCTTC
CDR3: CASSTGTGVANGYTF

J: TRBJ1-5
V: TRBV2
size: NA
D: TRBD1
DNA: TGTGCCAGCACGCGGGACAGGGCCAGCAATCAGCCCCAGCATTTT
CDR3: CASTRDRASNQPQHF

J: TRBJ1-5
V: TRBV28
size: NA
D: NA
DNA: TGTGCCAGCAGTCAGGGGTTACGGGGGGGTCAGCCCCAGCATTTT
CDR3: CASSQGLRGGQPQHF

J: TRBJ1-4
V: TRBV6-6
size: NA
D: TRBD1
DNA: TGTGCCAGCAATAGACAGGGGGCTAATGAAAAACTGTTTTTT
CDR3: CASNRQGANEKLFF

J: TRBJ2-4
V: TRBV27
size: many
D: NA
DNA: TGTGCCAGCAGCACAAGAGGGAACATTCAGTACTTC
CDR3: CASSTRGNIQYF

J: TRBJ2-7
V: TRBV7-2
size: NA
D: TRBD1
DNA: TGTGCCAGCAGCCACCCGGACAGGGGTTCCTACGAGCAGTACTTC
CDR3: CASSHPDRGSYEQYF

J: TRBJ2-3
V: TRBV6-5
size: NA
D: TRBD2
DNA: TGTGCCAGCAGCGCGCGGCGGGGGGACACAGATACGCAGTATTTT
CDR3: CASSARRGDTDTQYF

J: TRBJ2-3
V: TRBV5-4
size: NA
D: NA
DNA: TGTGCCAGCAGCTTGCGCCAGTACACAGATACGCAGTATTTT
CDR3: CASSLRQYTDTQYF

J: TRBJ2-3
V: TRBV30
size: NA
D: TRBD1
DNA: TGTGCCTGGAGTGCCTTAAGGACAGGGAGTAGCACAGATACGCAGTATTTT
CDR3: CAWSALRTGSSTDTQYF

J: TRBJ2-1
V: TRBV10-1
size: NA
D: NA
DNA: TGCGCCAGCATGTACACTATAGGCTACAATGAGCAGTTCTTC
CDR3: CASMYTIGYNEQFF

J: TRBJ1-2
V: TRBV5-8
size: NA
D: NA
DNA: TGTGCCAGCAGCCCCGCGGGCAGAGACTATGGCTACACCTTC
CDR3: CASSPAGRDYGYTF

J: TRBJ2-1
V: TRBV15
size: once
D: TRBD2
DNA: TGTGCCACCAGCAACGGTAAGACTAGCGGGAGATACAATGAGCAGTTCTTC
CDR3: CATSNGKTSGRYNEQFF

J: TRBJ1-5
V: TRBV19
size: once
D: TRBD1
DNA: TGTGCCAGTAGGACCGTTGGACAGGGAGTGAATCAGCCCCAGCATTTT
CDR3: CASRTVGQGVNQPQHF

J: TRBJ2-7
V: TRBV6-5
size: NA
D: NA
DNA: TGTGCCAGCAGTTACTCAAGGGGTACTGGCGAGCAGTACTTC
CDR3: CASSYSRGTGEQYF

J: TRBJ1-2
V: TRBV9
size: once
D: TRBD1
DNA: TGTGCCAGCAGCCGTGAGGGGGCACGCGGCTACACCTTC
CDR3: CASSREGARGYTF

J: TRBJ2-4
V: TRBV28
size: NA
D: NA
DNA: TGTGCCAGCAGTTTACCGGACAGAGGAGGCATTCAGTACTTC
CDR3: CASSLPDRGGIQYF

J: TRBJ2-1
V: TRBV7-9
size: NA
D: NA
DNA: TGTGCCAGCAGCCCTTACAATGAGCAGTTCTTC
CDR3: CASSPYNEQFF

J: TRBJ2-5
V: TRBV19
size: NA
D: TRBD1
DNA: TGTGCCAGTAGTATAGGAGGCAGGGGGCTTTTGGAGACCCAGTACTTC
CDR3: CASSIGGRGLLETQYF

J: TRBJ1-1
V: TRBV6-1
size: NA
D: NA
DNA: TGTGCCAGCAGTGATCGGGGGAACACTGAAGCTTTCTTT
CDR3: CASSDRGNTEAFF

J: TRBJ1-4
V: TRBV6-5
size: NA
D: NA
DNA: TGTGCCAGCAGTTACCAGACAGGCGCCCCTCCTGAAAAACTGTTTTTT
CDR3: CASSYQTGAPPEKLFF

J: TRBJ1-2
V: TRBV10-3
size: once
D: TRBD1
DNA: TGTGCCATCAGTGGCGGGACAGGGAACTATGGCTACACCTTC
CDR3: CAISGGTGNYGYTF

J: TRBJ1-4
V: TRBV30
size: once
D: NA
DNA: TGTGCCTGGAGTCGGCGGGAAGAACTGTTTTTT
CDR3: CAWSRREELFF

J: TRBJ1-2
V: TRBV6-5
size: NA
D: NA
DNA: TGTGCCACCGGAGAGGAAGTCTATGGCTACACCTTC
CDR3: CATGEEVYGYTF

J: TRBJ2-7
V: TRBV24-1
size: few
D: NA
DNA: TGTGCCACCAGTGATTTGCACTGTGAGCACAGCTCCTACGAGCAGTACTTC
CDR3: CATSDLHCEHSSYEQYF

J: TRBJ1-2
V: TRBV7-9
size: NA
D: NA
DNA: TGTGCCAGCAGCCGAAAAATAGAGGACAACTCGGAAGGGTATGGCTACACCTTC
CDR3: CASSRKIEDNSEGYGYTF

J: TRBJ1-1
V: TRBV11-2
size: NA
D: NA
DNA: TGTGCCAGCAGCTACGACAGAAACACTGAAGCTTTCTTT
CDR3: CASSYDRNTEAFF

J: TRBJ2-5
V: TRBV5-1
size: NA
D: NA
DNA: TGCGCCAGCAGCTTGGCAGGGTCGAAGGGTGAGACCCAGTACTTC
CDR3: CASSLAGSKGETQYF

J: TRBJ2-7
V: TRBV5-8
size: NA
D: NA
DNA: TGTGCCAGCAGCCGAAGGGGAGAGCAGTACTTC
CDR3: CASSRRGEQYF

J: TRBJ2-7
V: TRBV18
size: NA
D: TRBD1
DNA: TGTGCCAGCTCACCTCAATTCCCCGGGACAGGGATGGACGAGCAGTACTTC
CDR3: CASSPQFPGTGMDEQYF

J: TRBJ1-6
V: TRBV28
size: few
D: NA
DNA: TGTGCCAGCAGTTTCAGGGTGGGAACCTATAATTCACCCCTCCACTTT
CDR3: CASSFRVGTYNSPLHF

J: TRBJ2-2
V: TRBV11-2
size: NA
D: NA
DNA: TGTGCCAGCACCTTAGCAGGCGGGGTGAACACCGGGGAGCTGTTTTTT
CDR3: CASTLAGGVNTGELFF

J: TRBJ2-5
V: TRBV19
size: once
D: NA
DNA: TGTGCCAGTAGTATAGCGAACAGGCCGCAAGAGACCCAGTACTTC
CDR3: CASSIANRPQETQYF

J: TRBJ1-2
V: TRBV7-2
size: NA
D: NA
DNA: TGTGCCAGCAGCACTATCAGGGCCGACGACTATGGCTACACCTTC
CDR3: CASSTIRADDYGYTF

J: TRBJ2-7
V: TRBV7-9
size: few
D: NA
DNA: TGTGCCAGCAGCCTAGGGCAGACTAGCTACGAGCAGTACTTC
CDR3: CASSLGQTSYEQYF

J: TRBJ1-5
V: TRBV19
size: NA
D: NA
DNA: TGTGCCAGTAGTATCCTAGGGGGGGGCAATCAGCCCCAGCATTTT
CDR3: CASSILGGGNQPQHF

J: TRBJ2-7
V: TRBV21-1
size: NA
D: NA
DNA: TGTGCCAGCAGCATGGACTCGACCTACGAGCAGTACTTC
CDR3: CASSMDSTYEQYF

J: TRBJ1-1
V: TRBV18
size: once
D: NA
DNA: TGTGCCAGCTCACCCTTCGCCCTGACAGGCCAAAACACTGAAGCTTTCTTT
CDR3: CASSPFALTGQNTEAFF

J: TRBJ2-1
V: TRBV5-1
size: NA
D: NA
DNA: TGCGCCAGCAGCCAAGGGCCGGACAGTATGAGGGTCTTC
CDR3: CASSQGPDSMRVF

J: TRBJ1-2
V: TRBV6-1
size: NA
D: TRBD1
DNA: TGTGCCAGCAGTGAATACAGGGGAAACTATGGCTACACCTTC
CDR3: CASSEYRGNYGYTF

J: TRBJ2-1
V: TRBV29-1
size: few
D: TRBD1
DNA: TGCAGCGTTCGAGTCACAGGGGAAATTCGGCAGTTCTTC
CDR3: CSVRVTGEIRQFF

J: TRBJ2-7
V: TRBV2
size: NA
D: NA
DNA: TGTGCCAGTTCTGCCGATGGGCTACCCAACGCCTACGAGCAGTACTTC
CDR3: CASSADGLPNAYEQYF

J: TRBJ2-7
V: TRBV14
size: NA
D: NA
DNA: TGTGCCAGCAGCCAAATACTAGCTGCACCTTCCTACGAGCAGTACTTC
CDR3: CASSQILAAPSYEQYF

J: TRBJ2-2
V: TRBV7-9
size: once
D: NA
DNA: TGTGCCAGCAGCACTATTGGGTTAGTTAACACCGGGGAGCTGTTTTTT
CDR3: CASSTIGLVNTGELFF

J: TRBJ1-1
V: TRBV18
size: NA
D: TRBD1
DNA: TGTGCCAGCTCGCCCGGGACAGGGACTGGGGTGAACACTGAAGCTTTCTTT
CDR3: CASSPGTGTGVNTEAFF

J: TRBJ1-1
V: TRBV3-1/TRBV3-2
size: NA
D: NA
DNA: TGTGCCAGCAGCCCGTTTCGACAGGACACTGAAGCTTTCTTT
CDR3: CASSPFRQDTEAFF

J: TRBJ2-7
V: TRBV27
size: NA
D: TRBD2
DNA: TGTGCCAGCAGCCCAGGACTAGCGGGAGCGGCCGAGCAGTACTTC
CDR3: CASSPGLAGAAEQYF

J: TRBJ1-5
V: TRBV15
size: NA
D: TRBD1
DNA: TGTGCCACCAGCAGAGTAGGGGGCCAGCCCCAGCATTTT
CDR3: CATSRVGGQPQHF

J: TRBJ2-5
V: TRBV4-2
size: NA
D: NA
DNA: TGTGCCAGCAGCCAAGAGGCCTCGGGGAGAGAGACCCAGTACTTC
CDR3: CASSQEASGRETQYF

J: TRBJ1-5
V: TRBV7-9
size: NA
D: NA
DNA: TGTGCCAGCAGCTTAGGCAGGGGCATAGGGGGTTTATCTCAGCCCCAGCATTTT
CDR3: CASSLGRGIGGLSQPQHF

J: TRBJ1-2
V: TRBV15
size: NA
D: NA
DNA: TGTGCCACCAGCAGAGATCAGGGGACGGGCTACACCTTC
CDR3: CATSRDQGTGYTF

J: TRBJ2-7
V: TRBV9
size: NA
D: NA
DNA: TGTGCCAGCAGCCCCCGAGCGGAGCCCCCCTACGAGCAGTACTTC
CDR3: CASSPRAEPPYEQYF

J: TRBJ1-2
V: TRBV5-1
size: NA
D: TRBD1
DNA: TGCGCCAGCAGCCCGGGACAGGGAGGCTATGGCTACACCTTC
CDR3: CASSPGQGGYGYTF

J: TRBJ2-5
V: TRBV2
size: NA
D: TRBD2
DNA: TGTGCCAGCAGTGTTTTGGCTAGCGGGGGGGGGACCCAGTACTTC
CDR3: CASSVLASGGGTQYF

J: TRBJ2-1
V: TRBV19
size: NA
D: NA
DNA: TGTGCCAGTAGTATGGGCTCGGTGTTTGGTGAGCAGTTCTTC
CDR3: CASSMGSVFGEQFF

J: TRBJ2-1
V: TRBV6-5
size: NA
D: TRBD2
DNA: TGTGCCAGCAGTTACTCGGGGTCACTAGCGTTCGGTGAGCAGTTCTTC
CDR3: CASSYSGSLAFGEQFF

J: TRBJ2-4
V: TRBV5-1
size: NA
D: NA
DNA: TGCGCCAGCTACCGGGACTTTGGTGACATTCAGTACTTC
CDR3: CASYRDFGDIQYF